The 21 T cell receptor beta chains in this list originate from one sample, sequenced in a study of OX40 agonist ivuxolimab in advanced cancers. Here immunoSEQ multiplex PCR was the method, and the copy in TCRdb shows in-frame clones only, minus some. The table shows 30,000 or so clones, with roughly 87% occurring only once. Specimen: CD4+ or CD8+ T cells sorted from blood, collected in a trial of the OX40 agonist ivuxolimab. These receptors all stem from an adult with an advanced solid tumor such as melanoma, head and neck, liver or kidney cancer.

J is TRBJ1-1 and V is TRBV6-5; perhaps TRBD1 as D (5 bases). V shed 6 bases and J shed 2 bases, with 16 bases lying between them. Germline CDR1 MNHEY, CDR2 SVGAGI. CDR3 length equals 15 residues. Here the CDR3 DNA reads TGTGCCAGCAGCCACTTACGGGGGGGAAACACTGAAGCTTTCTTT. Protein product: CASSHLRGGNTEAFF.

This rearrangement joins TRBV5-8 to TRBJ1-5; no firm D call. Trimming removed 0 bases from V and 2 bases from J, with 6 bases in between. Germline loops: CDR1 SGHTS, CDR2 YDEGEE. The CDR3 runs to 14 residues. For the CDR3, the DNA is TGTGCCAGCAGCTTGGGAGGCCGCAATCAGCCCCAGCATTTT. Its protein product is CASSLGGRNQPQHF.

This chain joins TRBV19 and TRBJ1-4; 7 bases match TRBD1. Germline V gene data show CDR1 as LNHDA and CDR2 as SQIVND (reference sequence). Trimming took 4 bases from V and 7 from J; bases not matched to a gene: 3. This CDR3 has 13 amino acids. CDR3 in amino acids: CASSTAGGEKLFF. The DNA for the CDR3 is TGTGCCAGTAGTACTGCAGGGGGTGAAAAACTGTTTTTT.

The CDR3, as DNA: TGTGCCAGCAGCGAGGGTAGCGGGGGGCCCCAAGAGACCCAGTACTTC. This encodes CASSEGSGGPQETQYF. The V and J genes are TRBV9 and TRBJ2-5, with TRBD2 identical over 10 bases. Germline lookup yields CDR1 SGDLS and CDR2 YYNGEE. V dropped 3 bases and J dropped 1; count of bases not matched to a gene: 6. The CDR3 spans 16 residues.

The rearrangement uses TRBV9 and TRBJ2-2; D possibly corresponds to TRBD2 (6 bases). The ends were cut back, 7 bases at V and 7 bases at J, with 14 bases in the middle. CDR3 length equals 13 residues. Per germline, CDR1 SGDLS and CDR2 YYNGEE. The CDR3 region is CASGGMRGGELFF. The CDR3 coding sequence is TGTGCCAGCGGCGGGATGCGGGGCGGGGAGCTGTTTTTT.

This chain uses TRBV4-2 with TRBJ2-5; 12 nucleotides agree with TRBD2. CDR1 LGHNA and CDR2 YNFKEQ come from the germline V gene. The CDR3 has 17 residues. Trimming at V came to 4 bases and at J to 0 bases, leaving 6 bases not matched to a gene. CDR3 amino acids: CASSPRTSGADQETQYF. CDR3 nucleotides: TGTGCCAGCAGCCCACGGACTAGCGGGGCCGACCAAGAGACCCAGTACTTC.

V usage is TRBV29-1 and J usage is TRBJ2-7, with TRBD1 as a possible D gene (6 bases). The CDR3 is made up of 12 amino acids. Trimming stripped 5 bases from V and 1 base from J, with 9 bases between. CDR1 and CDR2 from the germline V gene are SQVTM and ANQGSEA. CDR3 in DNA: TGCAGCGTTCTAGGACAGTCCTACGAGCAGTACTTC. It translates to CSVLGQSYEQYF.

This chain links TRBV28 with TRBJ1-1, with a weak D call TRBD1 (6 bases). This CDR3 is built from 13 residues. Germline V lookup: CDR1 MDHEN, CDR2 SYDVKM. Trimming cost V 2 bases and J 4 bases, with 8 bases left between them. Here the CDR3 reads CASSLGGRTEAFF. CDR3 coding DNA: TGTGCCAGCAGTTTAGGGGGGCGCACTGAAGCTTTCTTT.

The genes are TRBV6-5 and TRBJ1-5; D might be TRBD1 (5 bases). The CDR3 is 16 residues long. The germline gives CDR1 MNHEY, CDR2 SVGAGI. V was cut by 0 bases and J by 7 bases, with 16 bases left in between. The CDR3 spells CASSYSIPGRNQPQHF. The DNA of the CDR3 is TGTGCCAGCAGTTACTCGATTCCAGGGAGGAACCAGCCCCAGCATTTT.

Comments on this clone: Other nucleotide sequences in the sample specify the same CDR3. The rearrangement joins TRBV4-2 to TRBJ2-7, with 8 positions matching TRBD2. V lost 0 bases to trimming and J lost 0 bases; unmatched junction nucleotides: 4. The CDR3 consists of 16 residues. CDR1 is LGHNA and CDR2 is YNFKEQ in the germline V gene. This CDR3 is CASSQEGSGSSYEQYF. The CDR3 nucleotides are TGTGCCAGCAGCCAAGAGGGCAGCGGGAGCTCCTACGAGCAGTACTTC.

This chain joins TRBV7-6 and TRBJ2-3, with D perhaps matching TRBD1 (5 bases). The ends were cut back, 5 bases at V and 2 bases at J, with 23 bases in the middle. This CDR3 contains 18 residues. The germline gives CDR1 SGHVS, CDR2 FNYEAQ. For the CDR3, the DNA is TGTGCCAGCAGCCCCTCTGGCAGGGCAGTTGGTTACACAGATACGCAGTATTTT. Translated, it gives CASSPSGRAVGYTDTQYF.

The J gene is TRBJ2-4, the V gene TRBV5-1, with a weak D call TRBD1 (5 bases). Germline V lookup: CDR1 SGHRS, CDR2 YFSETQ. V was shortened by 4 bases and J by 0 bases, with 8 bases between the two germline ends. CDR3 length: 14 amino acids. The CDR3 is CASSTQVAKNIQYF. The CDR3 nucleotides are TGCGCCAGCAGCACACAGGTAGCCAAAAACATTCAGTACTTC.

This clone was counted a single time. This chain uses TRBV13 with TRBJ1-4; 8 positions match TRBD1. This CDR3 is 13 amino acids long. The V gene end was trimmed by 5 bases and the J gene end by 8 bases; junction bases not matched to a gene: 4. The germline gives CDR1 PRHDT, CDR2 FYEKMQ (reference sequence). This CDR3 reads CASSRRGLEKLFF. As DNA, the CDR3 is TGTGCCAGCAGCCGCAGGGGGCTCGAAAAACTGTTTTTT.

The chain carries TRBV7-8 and TRBJ2-5; 10 nucleotides match TRBD2. Germline CDR1 is SGHVS and CDR2 is FQNEAQ. The CDR3 runs to 15 residues. The V segment lost 2 bases and the J segment 5 bases; nucleotides outside the gene matches: 5. The CDR3 DNA sequence: TGTGCCAGCAGCTTACGAGCGGGGGGGGGCGAGACCCAGTACTTC. Protein product: CASSLRAGGGETQYF.

By share of the sample, this clone is medium-sized. The V and J genes are TRBV7-9 and TRBJ2-1, with 7 bases that match TRBD1. There are 14 residues in the CDR3. Trimming took 5 bases from V and 4 from J; bases not matched to a gene: 5. CDR1 and CDR2 (germline): SEHNR, FQNEAQ (reference sequence). Written as DNA, the CDR3 is TGTGCCAGCAGCCCAGAGGGACAGTACAATGAGCAGTTCTTC. Protein product: CASSPEGQYNEQFF.

The V and J genes are TRBV9 and TRBJ2-2, with 7 bases identical to TRBD1. Germline CDR1 and CDR2: SGDLS and YYNGEE. The CDR3 totals 17 residues. V lost 0 bases and J lost 0; bases outside the gene matches: 5. The CDR3 region is CASSVEGAGANTGELFF. The DNA for the CDR3 is TGTGCCAGCAGCGTAGAGGGGGCGGGCGCGAACACCGGGGAGCTGTTTTTT.

This chain connects TRBV19 to TRBJ2-1; 7 bases match TRBD2. Losses at the gene ends were 5 bases for V and 6 bases for J; bases not matched to a gene: 7. The CDR3 is made up of 14 amino acids. Germline CDR1 LNHDA, CDR2 SQIVND (reference sequence). DNA for the CDR3: TGTGCCAGTAGTTGGGAGGGCGGGATCAATGAGCAGTTCTTC. Its translation is CASSWEGGINEQFF.

The chain carries TRBV28 and TRBJ2-7; 7 bases align to TRBD1. The ends lost 2 bases at V and 6 bases at J; junction bases unmatched: 7. The germline V gene encodes CDR1 MDHEN and CDR2 SYDVKM. The CDR3 is 14 amino acids. The CDR3 DNA reads TGTGCCAGCAGTTTAACGGACAGGTTTGTCGAGCAGTACTTC. Protein: CASSLTDRFVEQYF.

The rearrangement links TRBV7-9 to TRBJ2-7, with 11 bases identical to TRBD1. The length of the CDR3 is 15 residues. The V gene's germline CDR1 is SEHNR and CDR2 FQNEAQ (reference sequence). After removal of 5 bases from V and 2 bases from J, the junction contained 5 bases not matched to a gene. The CDR3 is CASSAGQGATYEQYF. DNA for the CDR3: TGTGCCAGCAGCGCAGGACAGGGGGCTACCTACGAGCAGTACTTC.

The rearrangement uses TRBV6-6 and TRBJ2-2; D gene ambiguous. CDR3 length: 11 residues. CDR1 MNHNY and CDR2 SVGAGI come from the germline V gene (reference sequence). V lost 4 bases and J 6 bases, leaving 3 bases between the germline ends. CDR3 sequence reads: CASSFPGELFF. CDR3 coding DNA: TGTGCCAGCAGTTTTCCCGGGGAGCTGTTTTTT.

V gene TRBV25-1 combines with J gene TRBJ2-1, with 7 nucleotides matching TRBD1. The ends lost 5 bases at V and 6 bases at J; junction bases unmatched: 7. Germline V gene lookup returns CDR1 MGHDK and CDR2 SYGVNS. The CDR3 is made up of 14 amino acids. CDR3 sequence (DNA): TGTGCCAGCAGTCGACTTCGGACAGGCAATGAGCAGTTCTTC. As protein: CASSRLRTGNEQFF.